The 16 T cell receptor beta chains presented below share a single source sample, sequenced in a study of chemoradiotherapy in HPV16-positive cancers. TCRdb's copy holds only in-frame clones and misses some; the assay was immunoSEQ multiplex PCR. The table has approximately 20,000 clones, roughly 86% seen once. The specimen comprised blood, sampled from a patient who underwent chemoradiotherapy. The origin of the receptors is a human donor with HPV-associated anogenital cancer.

This chain uses TRBV7-2 with TRBJ2-4, with D possibly being TRBD1 (6 bases). Germline CDR1 reads SGHTA; CDR2 reads FQGNSA. This CDR3 contains 14 residues. The V end was cut by 2 bases, the J end by 3 bases, with 8 bases between. CDR3 nucleotides: TGTGCCAGCAGCTTAAGGGACAACAAAAACATTCAGTACTTC. It codes for CASSLRDNKNIQYF.

This clone was counted a few times. This chain connects TRBV9 to TRBJ1-5; D is perhaps TRBD1 (6 bases). Germline loops: CDR1 SGDLS, CDR2 YYNGEE. CDR3 length equals 15 residues. V gave up 4 bases and J gave up 4 bases, with 15 bases separating them. The CDR3 sequence: CASSPTGGPNQPQHF. The DNA of the CDR3 is TGTGCCAGCAGCCCGACAGGCGGCCCAAATCAGCCCCAGCATTTT.

The rearrangement uses TRBV9 and TRBJ1-2, with a weak D call TRBD1 (6 bases). V lost 0 bases to trimming and J lost 7 bases, with 16 bases between them. CDR3 length equals 15 residues. CDR1 is SGDLS, CDR2 YYNGEE, per germline. CDR3 bases: TGTGCCAGCAGCGTAGGGGCAGGGGAGGATAGTGGCTACACCTTC. It is translated as CASSVGAGEDSGYTF.

V gene TRBV5-6 combines with J gene TRBJ2-1; 9 bases match TRBD2. This CDR3 is built from 16 residues. The germline V gene encodes CDR1 SGHDT and CDR2 YYEEEE. V was clipped by 3 bases and J by 4 bases; unmatched bases: 8. The CDR3 loop is CASSSVAGGLYNEQFF. The CDR3 DNA reads TGTGCCAGCAGCTCCGTGGCGGGAGGGCTTTACAATGAGCAGTTCTTC.

The chain has TRBV7-3 and TRBJ2-3, with D unclear. Germline values: CDR1 SGHTA, CDR2 FQGTGA. CDR3 size: 14 residues. V dropped 5 bases and J dropped 0 bases, with 9 bases sitting between them. The CDR3 bases are TGTGCCAGCAGCCCCTATTTAAGCACAGATACGCAGTATTTT. Translated: CASSPYLSTDTQYF. Complete variable domain (other parts from reference TRBV7-3 and TRBJ2-3): GAGVSQTPSNKVTEKGKYVELRCDPISGHTALYWYRQSLGQGPEFLIYFQGTGAADDSGLPNDRFFAVRPEGSVSTLKIQRTERGDSAVYLCASSPYLSTDTQYFGPGTRLTVL.

This rearrangement joins TRBV29-1 to TRBJ2-3, with 7 bases matching TRBD1. In germline, CDR1 is SQVTM, CDR2 ANQGSEA. The CDR3 runs 12 residues. With V trimmed by 4 bases and J by 4 bases, 2 bases remained unmatched. CDR3 sequence: CSVGQGPDTQYF. The CDR3 bases are TGCAGCGTTGGACAGGGACCAGATACGCAGTATTTT.

The V and J genes are TRBV7-6 and TRBJ1-5; D gene uncertain. V lost 1 base, J lost 6 bases, and 13 bases lay in between. In germline, CDR1 is SGHVS, CDR2 FNYEAQ. The CDR3 has 15 residues. Here the CDR3 reads CASSLGKARGQPQHF. The CDR3 DNA reads TGTGCCAGCAGCTTAGGAAAGGCCCGGGGTCAGCCCCAGCATTTT.

The V and J genes are TRBV5-6 and TRBJ2-3; 11 bases align to TRBD2. J was trimmed by 0 bases and V by 4 bases; bases with no gene match: 13. The CDR3 is made up of 19 amino acids. Germline V gene sequence: CDR1 SGHDT, CDR2 YYEEEE. The CDR3 DNA reads as TGTGCCAGCAGCGGTTATTTTAGCGGGGGGGCCTCTAGCACAGATACGCAGTATTTT. Protein sequence: CASSGYFSGGASSTDTQYF.

V usage is TRBV19 and J usage is TRBJ2-3, with D perhaps matching TRBD2 (5 bases). V was trimmed by 8 bases and J by 2 bases, leaving 17 bases between them. The CDR3 is 15 amino acids. CDR1 LNHDA and CDR2 SQIVND come from the germline V gene (reference sequence). CDR3 amino acids: CASSAAGGHTDTQYF. The CDR3 DNA sequence: TGTGCCAGTTCCGCGGCAGGCGGGCACACAGATACGCAGTATTTT.

The chain recombines TRBV7-2 with TRBJ1-1, with D unclear. The CDR3 sequence is 14 residues long. Per germline, CDR1 SGHTA and CDR2 FQGNSA. Trimming stripped 3 bases from V and 5 bases from J, with 13 bases between. CDR3 sequence (DNA): TGTGCCAGCAGCTTGGGAGGGAAGTTGACTGAAGCTTTCTTT. This codes for CASSLGGKLTEAFF.

The rearrangement uses TRBV6-5 and TRBJ2-7, with 10 bases matching TRBD1. Losses at the gene ends were 7 bases for V and 7 bases for J; bases not matched to a gene: 10. CDR1 and CDR2 (germline): MNHEY, SVGAGI. This CDR3 contains 14 residues. CDR3 region: CASTWGTGVGEQYF. Here the CDR3 DNA reads TGTGCCAGCACCTGGGGGACAGGGGTGGGGGAGCAGTACTTC.

The CDR3 region is CASSLPGGRDSPLHF. CDR3 DNA sequence: TGTGCCAGCAGCCTACCAGGGGGTCGGGATTCACCCCTCCACTTT. This rearrangement joins TRBV5-4 to TRBJ1-6; 7 bases are a match to TRBD1. V lost 4 bases and J lost 8; bases outside the gene matches: 9. CDR1 and CDR2 from the germline V gene are SGHNT and YYREEE (reference sequence). The CDR3 totals 15 residues.

This rearrangement joins TRBV5-4 to TRBJ1-3, with 8 bases fitting TRBD1. Germline CDR1 reads SGHNT; CDR2 reads YYREEE (reference sequence). After removal of 4 bases from V and 1 base from J, the junction contained 10 bases not matched to a gene. This CDR3 region has 17 residues. Written as DNA, the CDR3 is TGTGCCAGCAGCCCCGGCACGGACAGGGCTTCTGGAAACACCATATATTTT. This encodes CASSPGTDRASGNTIYF.

DNA of the CDR3: TGCGCCAGCAGCTTGGAACCGGGGGTCGTCGGAGAGACCCAGTACTTC. Protein product: CASSLEPGVVGETQYF. V usage is TRBV5-1 and J usage is TRBJ2-5, with D tentatively TRBD2 (6 bases). CDR3 length: 16 amino acids. CDR1 SGHRS and CDR2 YFSETQ come from the germline V gene. Trimming took off 0 bases at V and 4 bases at J, with 16 bases between the two ends.

This chain connects TRBV9 to TRBJ2-1; 10 positions match TRBD2. CDR3 size: 16 residues. The V gene end was trimmed by 0 bases and the J gene end by 10 bases; junction bases not matched to a gene: 10. Germline CDR1 SGDLS, CDR2 YYNGEE. The CDR3 region has the DNA TGTGCCAGCAGCGTAGAGTCTAGCGGGGGAGGAGGGGAGCAGTTCTTC. It specifies CASSVESSGGGGEQFF.

This clone is a singleton in its sample. The chain links TRBV19 to TRBJ2-7; 7 positions agree with TRBD2. The CDR3 has 14 amino acids. Trimming removed 5 bases from V and 8 bases from J; junction bases left unmatched: 12. The germline CDR1 and CDR2 sequences are LNHDA and SQIVND (reference sequence). CDR3 in DNA: TGTGCCAGTAGTGCGAGCGGGGCCAGTGGGCAGCAGTACTTC. Its translation is CASSASGASGQQYF.